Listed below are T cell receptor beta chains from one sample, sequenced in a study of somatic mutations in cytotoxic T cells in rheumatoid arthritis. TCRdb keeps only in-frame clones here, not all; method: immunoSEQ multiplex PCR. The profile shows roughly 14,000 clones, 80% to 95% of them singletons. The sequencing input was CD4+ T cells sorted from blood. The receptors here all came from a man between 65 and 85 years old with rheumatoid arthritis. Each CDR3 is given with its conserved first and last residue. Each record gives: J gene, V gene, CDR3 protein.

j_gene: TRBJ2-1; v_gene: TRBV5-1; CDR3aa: CASSLALAGGWNEQFF
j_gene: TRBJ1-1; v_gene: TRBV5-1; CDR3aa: CASSLGDRAGGTEAFF
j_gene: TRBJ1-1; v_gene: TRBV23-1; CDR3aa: CASSRLTGGNTEAFF
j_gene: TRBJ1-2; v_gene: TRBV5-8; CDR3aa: CASSSREAYGYTF
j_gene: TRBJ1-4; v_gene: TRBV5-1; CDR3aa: CASSLGGLSEKLFF
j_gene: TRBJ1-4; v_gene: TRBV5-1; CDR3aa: CASSLSQGIGEKLFF
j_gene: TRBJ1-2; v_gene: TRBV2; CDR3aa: CASSPGQGARGYTF
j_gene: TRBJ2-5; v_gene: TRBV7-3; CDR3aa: CASSSGLAEIETQYF
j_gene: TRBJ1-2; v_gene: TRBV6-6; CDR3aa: CASSPTRELGGYTF
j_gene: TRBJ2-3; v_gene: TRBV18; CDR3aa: CASSPRSGSDTQYF
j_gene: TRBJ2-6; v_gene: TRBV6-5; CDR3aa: CASSYGLSGANVLTF
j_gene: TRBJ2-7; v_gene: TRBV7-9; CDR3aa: CASSFLSGRFYEQYF
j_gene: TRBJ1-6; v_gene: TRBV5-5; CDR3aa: CASSFSQGNSPLHF
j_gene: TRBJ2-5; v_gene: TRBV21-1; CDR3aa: CASIPGRGTGGRETQYF
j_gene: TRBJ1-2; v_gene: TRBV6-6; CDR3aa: CASIQGQGAGGYTF
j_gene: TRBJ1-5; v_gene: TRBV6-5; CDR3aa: CASSVRDNQPQHF
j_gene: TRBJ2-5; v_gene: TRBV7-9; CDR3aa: CASSPWGDRTGGETQYF
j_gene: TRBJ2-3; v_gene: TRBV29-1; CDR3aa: CSTPATGSSYSSTDTQYF
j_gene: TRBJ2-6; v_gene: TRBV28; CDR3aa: CASSLGHSGANVLTF
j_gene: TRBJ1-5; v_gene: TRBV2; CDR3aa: CASKTRRGISNQPQHF
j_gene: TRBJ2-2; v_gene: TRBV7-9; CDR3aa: CASSLVSPNTGELFF
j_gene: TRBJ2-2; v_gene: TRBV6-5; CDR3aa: CASSYSSSGSTGELFF
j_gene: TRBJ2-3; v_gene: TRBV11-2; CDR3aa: CASSLGLRSTDTQYF
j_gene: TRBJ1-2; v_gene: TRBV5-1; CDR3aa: CASSLSYRGGGYTF
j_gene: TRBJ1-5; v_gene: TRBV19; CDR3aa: CASSTTGGRNQPQHF
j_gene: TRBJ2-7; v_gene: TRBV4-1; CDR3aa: CASSLLPPGTGSYEQYF
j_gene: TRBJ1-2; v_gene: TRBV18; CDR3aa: CASSPPSPGTGDGYTF
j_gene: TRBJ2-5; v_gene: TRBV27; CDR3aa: CASRPRDSETQYF
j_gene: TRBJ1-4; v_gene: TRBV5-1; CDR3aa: CASSSQGQSEKLFF
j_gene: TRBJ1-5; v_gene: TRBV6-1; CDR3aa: CASSEINNQPQHF
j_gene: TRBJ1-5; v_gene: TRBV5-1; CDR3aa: CASSLWGDSNQPQHF
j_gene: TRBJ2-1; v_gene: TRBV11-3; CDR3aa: CASSLDQSGSRSYNEQFF
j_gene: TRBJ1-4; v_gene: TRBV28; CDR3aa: CASSLPYRVVEEKLFF
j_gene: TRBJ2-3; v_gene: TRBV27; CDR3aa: CASSCPTDTQYF
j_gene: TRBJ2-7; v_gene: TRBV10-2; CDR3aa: CASSESRQVGQREYF
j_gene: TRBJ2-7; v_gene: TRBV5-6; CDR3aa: CASTLGVAGRISDYEQYF
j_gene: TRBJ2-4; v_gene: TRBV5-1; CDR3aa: CASSLNEGVAKNIQYF
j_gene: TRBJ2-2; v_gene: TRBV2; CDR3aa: CASTGMSAGSTGELFF
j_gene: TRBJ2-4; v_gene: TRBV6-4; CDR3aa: CASSEDRGNIQYF
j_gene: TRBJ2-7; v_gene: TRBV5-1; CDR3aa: CASSLEGTGPYEQYF
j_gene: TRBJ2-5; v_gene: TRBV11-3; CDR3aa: CASSSWTGGLETQYF
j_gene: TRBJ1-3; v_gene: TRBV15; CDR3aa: CATSRDRGYGNTIYF
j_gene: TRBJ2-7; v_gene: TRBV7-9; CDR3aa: CASSIEGQSYEQYF
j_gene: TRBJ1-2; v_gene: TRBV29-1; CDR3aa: CSVEAGTGGYGYTF
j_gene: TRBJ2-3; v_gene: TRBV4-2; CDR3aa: CASSPGTGSDTQYF
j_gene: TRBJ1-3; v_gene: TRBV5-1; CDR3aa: CASSLDSGGNTIYF
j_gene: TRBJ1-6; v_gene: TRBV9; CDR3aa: CASSARWGDNSPLHF
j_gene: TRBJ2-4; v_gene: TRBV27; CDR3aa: CASSPLGAGMKNIQYF
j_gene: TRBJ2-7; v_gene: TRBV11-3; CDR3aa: CASRKGVTYEQYF
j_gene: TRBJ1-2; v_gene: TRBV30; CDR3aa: CAGARPVSYGYTF
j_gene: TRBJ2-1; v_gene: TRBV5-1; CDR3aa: CASSLPLAGAYNEQFF
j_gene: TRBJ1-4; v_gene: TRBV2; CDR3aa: CASRALGRATNEKLFF
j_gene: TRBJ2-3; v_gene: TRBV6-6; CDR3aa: CASSTLSWGGTDTQYF
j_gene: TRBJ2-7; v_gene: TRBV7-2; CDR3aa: CASSSLGSGYEQYF
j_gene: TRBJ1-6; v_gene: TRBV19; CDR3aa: CASSTQGAKLNSPLHF
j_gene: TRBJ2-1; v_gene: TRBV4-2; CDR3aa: CASSQERAGTYNEQFF